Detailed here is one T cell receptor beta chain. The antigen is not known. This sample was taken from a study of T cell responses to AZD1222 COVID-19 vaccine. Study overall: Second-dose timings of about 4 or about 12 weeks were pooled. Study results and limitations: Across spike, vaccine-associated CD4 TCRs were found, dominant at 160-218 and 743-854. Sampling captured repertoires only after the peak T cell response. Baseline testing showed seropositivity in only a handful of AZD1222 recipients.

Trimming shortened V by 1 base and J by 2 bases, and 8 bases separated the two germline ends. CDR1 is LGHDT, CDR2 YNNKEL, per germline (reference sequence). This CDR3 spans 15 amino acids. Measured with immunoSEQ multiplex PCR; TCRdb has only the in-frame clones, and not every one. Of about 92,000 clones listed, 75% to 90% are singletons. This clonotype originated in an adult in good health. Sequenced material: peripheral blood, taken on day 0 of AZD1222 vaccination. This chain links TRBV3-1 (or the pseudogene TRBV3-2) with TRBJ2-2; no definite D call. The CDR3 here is CASSQVTINTGELFF. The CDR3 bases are TGTGCCAGCAGCCAAGTAACTATCAACACCGGGGAGCTGTTTTTT.